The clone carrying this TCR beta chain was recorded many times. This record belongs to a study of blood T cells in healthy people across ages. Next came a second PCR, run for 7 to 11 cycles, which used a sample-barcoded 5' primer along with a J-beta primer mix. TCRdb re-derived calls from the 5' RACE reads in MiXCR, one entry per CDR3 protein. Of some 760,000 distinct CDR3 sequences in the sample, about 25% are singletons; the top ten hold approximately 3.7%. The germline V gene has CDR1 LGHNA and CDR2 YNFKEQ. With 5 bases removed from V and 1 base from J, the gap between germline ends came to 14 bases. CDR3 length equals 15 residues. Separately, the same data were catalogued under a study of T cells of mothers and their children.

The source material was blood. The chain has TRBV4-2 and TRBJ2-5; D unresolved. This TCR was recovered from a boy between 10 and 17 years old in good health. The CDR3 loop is CASSFEQGVQETQYF. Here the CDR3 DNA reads TGTGCCAGCAGCTTTGAACAAGGCGTCCAAGAGACCCAGTACTTC.